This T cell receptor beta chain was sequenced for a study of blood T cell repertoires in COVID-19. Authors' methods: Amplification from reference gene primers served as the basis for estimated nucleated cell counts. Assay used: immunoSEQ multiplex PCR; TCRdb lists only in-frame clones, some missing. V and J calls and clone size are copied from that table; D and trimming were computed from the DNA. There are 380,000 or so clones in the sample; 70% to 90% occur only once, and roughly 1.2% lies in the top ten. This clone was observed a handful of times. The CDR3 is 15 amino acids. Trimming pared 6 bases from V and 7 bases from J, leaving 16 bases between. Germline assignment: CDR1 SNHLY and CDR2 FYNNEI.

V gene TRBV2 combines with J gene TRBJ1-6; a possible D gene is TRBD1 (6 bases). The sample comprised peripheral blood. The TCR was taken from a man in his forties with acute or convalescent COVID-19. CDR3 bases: TGTGCCAGCAGCGTCGACAGGAGCCGAAATTCACCCCTCCACTTT. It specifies CASSVDRSRNSPLHF.